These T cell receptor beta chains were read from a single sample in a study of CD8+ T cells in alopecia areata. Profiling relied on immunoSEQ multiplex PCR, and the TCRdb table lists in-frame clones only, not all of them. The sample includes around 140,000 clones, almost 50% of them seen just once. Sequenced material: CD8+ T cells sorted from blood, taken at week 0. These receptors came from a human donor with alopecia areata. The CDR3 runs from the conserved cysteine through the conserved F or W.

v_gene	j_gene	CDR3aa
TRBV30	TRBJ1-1	CAWGWPEAFF
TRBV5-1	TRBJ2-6	CASSSPSSGANVLTF
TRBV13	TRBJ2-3	CAMNDWGALGTDTQYF
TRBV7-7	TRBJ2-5	CASSLLGETQYF
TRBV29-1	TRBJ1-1	CSVGRQGFAGTEAFF
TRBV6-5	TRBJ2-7	CASSYGGETYEQYF
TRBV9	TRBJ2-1	CASSEGGKSYNEQFF
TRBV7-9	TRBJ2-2	CASSGTGRDTGELFF
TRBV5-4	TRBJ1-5	CASSPDRGEGQPQHF
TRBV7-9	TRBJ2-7	CASSPPRELYEQYF
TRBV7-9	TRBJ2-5	CASSSLGTGDGETQYF
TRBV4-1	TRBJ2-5	CASSPVGGVDGETQYF
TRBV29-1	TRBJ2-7	CSVEDPRGEQYF
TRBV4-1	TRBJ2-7	CASSQALLYEQYF
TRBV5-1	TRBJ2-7	CASSLRTDPPEQYF
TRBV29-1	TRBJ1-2	CSVEANLRDPNVYGYTF
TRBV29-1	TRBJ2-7	CSVLAGGEYEQYF
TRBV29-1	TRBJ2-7	CSVQSGGSHEQYF
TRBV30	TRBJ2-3	CALRNSGDTQYF
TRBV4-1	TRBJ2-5	CASSQVVLEETQYF
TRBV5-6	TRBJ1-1	CASSVTGREAFF
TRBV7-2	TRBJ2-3	CASSLKETSTDTQYF
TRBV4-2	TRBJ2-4	CAPPPDRPILAKNIQYF
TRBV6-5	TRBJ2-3	CASRRLAGGIDTQYF
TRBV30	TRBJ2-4	CAWKNGAGGANIQYF
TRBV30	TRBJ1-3	CAWSRGVRSSGNTIYF
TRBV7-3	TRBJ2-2	CASGMGPGELFF
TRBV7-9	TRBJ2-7	CASTSVPGVDEQYF
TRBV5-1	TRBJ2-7	CASSFGGSYEQYF
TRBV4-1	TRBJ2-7	CASSQAGGWSYEQYF
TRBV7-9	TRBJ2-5	CASSLDSLMETQYF
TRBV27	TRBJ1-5	CASRSGTGSNQPQHF
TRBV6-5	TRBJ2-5	CASSYPTSGGAETQYF
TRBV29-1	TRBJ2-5	CSAFTGRETQYF
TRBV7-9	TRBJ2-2	CASSPLDTGELFF
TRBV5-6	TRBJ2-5	CASSLGYSAHQETQYF
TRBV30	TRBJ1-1	CAWSVGRLRNTEAFF
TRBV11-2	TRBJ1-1	CASSLGQGATTEAFF
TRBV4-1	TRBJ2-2	CASSVTKNTGELFF
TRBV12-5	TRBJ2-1	CASAQGGNEQFF
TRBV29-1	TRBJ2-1	CSVVSVLYNEQFF
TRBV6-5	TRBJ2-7	CASSYSDYSYEQYF
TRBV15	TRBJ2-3	CATSRVGATDTQYF
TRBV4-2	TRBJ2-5	CASSQDKKETQYF
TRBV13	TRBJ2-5	CASSSSGPTQQETQYF
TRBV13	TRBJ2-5	CASSSGPLQETQYF
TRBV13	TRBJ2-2	CASSLGPAGNTGELFF
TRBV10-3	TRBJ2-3	CAIKGEGTDTQYF
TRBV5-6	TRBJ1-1	CASSLGAEAFF
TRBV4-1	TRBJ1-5	CASSQRDRYQPQHF
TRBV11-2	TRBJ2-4	CASSLASIIAKNIQYF
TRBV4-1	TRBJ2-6	CASSFLSSSGANVLTF
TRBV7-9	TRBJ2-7	CASSLLPGTGFYEQYF
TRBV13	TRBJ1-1	CASSPTSRPEAFF